This TCR beta chain was recovered during a study of radiotherapy plus CTLA-4 blockade in lung cancer. TCRdb's table, derived via immunoSEQ multiplex PCR, lists solely in-frame clones and lacks some. The sample includes 45,000 or so clones, around 73% of them seen just once. The CDR3 runs 16 residues. V was clipped by 3 bases and J by 2 bases, with 11 bases between them. Germline V gives CDR1 MDHEN, CDR2 SYDVKM. The TCR comes from a human donor with non-small cell lung cancer who had a complete response to radiotherapy plus ipilimumab. J is TRBJ2-6 and V is TRBV28; perhaps TRBD1 as D (5 bases). The specimen comprised peripheral blood, sampled from a patient treated with radiotherapy plus ipilimumab. CDR3 nucleotides: TGTGCCAGCAGTTTGTTCAGGGCTGCTGGGGCCAACGTCCTGACTTTC. Translation: CASSLFRAAGANVLTF.